One sample yielded the 14 T cell receptor beta chains listed below, sequenced in a study of Tregs in tolerant kidney transplant recipients. Libraries were prepared by immunoSEQ multiplex PCR; TCRdb keeps only in-frame clonotypes and omits some of them. The table for this sample gives around 30,000 clones. Mixed chimerism was transient after nonmyeloablative marrow transplants from related graft donors. This specimen was CD4+ T cells from blood (PBMCs), taken 24 months after the transplant. Every receptor here comes from a human patient who received a combined kidney and bone marrow transplant. Some T cells may arise from the graft donor.

With respect to this clone: The read comes to an end 3 residues before the CDR3 does, leaving the germline J gene to fill in the end. The genes are TRBV7-9 and TRBJ1-1, with TRBD1 as a possible D gene (5 bases). In germline, CDR1 is SEHNR, CDR2 FQNEAQ (reference sequence). CDR3 length equals 15 residues. Incomplete CDR3 DNA: TGTGCCAGCTCTTTAAGCCGGGACTTCTCCTACGAG. Its translation: CASSLSRDFSYE. The entire CDR3 reads CASSLSRDFSYEAFF.

With respect to this clone: Coverage ceases 3 residues before the CDR3 finishes, and the germline J gene fills in the end. The chain has TRBV13 and TRBJ2-7, with 8 bases that match TRBD2. CDR1 is PRHDT, CDR2 FYEKMQ, per germline (reference sequence). Trimming at V came to 5 bases and at J to 2 bases, leaving 11 bases not matched to a gene. CDR3 size: 16 residues. The part of the CDR3 DNA that was read is TGTGCCAGCAGCCCCCCTTCACTAGCGGCCCCCTACGAG. Amino acids: CASSPPSLAAPYE. The entire CDR3 protein reads CASSPPSLAAPYEQYF.

CDR3 DNA (partial): TGTGCCAGCAGCTTGTTGGCAGGGGGAGCAACTAATGAAAAA. Translated, it gives CASSLLAGGATNEK. The whole CDR3 sequence is CASSLLAGGATNEKLFF. The chain carries TRBV13 and TRBJ1-4; 7 bases match TRBD1. Read data end 3 residues before the CDR3 end; the end is taken from the germline J gene. The ends lost 3 bases at V and 0 bases at J; junction bases unmatched: 7. This CDR3 region has 17 residues. Germline lookup yields CDR1 PRHDT and CDR2 FYEKMQ (reference sequence). Based on the CDR3 plus reference TRBV13 and TRBJ1-4, the full variable domain is AAGVIQSPRHLIKEKRETATLKCYPIPRHDTVYWYQQGPGQDPQFLISFYEKMQSDKGSIPDRFSAQQFSDYHSELNMSSLELGDSALYFCASSLLAGGATNEKLFFGSGTQLSVL.

The CDR3 loop reads CSAGWEGDNEQFF. The DNA read from the CDR3 is TGCAGTGCAGGGTGGGAGGGGGACAATGAG. V and J are TRBV20-1 and TRBJ2-1; possibly TRBD2 for D (7 bases). The read is 3 residues too short to cover the CDR3 end, so that end is filled in from the germline J gene. The length of the CDR3 is 13 residues. From germline, CDR1 is DFQATT and CDR2 SNEGSKA (reference sequence). Trimming left V 6 bases short and J 5 bases short, with 14 bases between.

For this clone: The read gets to within 3 residues of the CDR3 end, and the germline J gene fills in the rest. The chain couples TRBV24-1 to TRBJ2-1; no clear D. The V end was cut by 5 bases, the J end by 0 bases, with 10 bases between. In germline, CDR1 is KGHDR, CDR2 SFDVKD. The CDR3 runs 15 residues. CDR3 bases read: TGTGCCACCAGTGGCCAGATGAGCTCCTACAATGAG. Amino acid sequence: CATSGQMSSYNE. The whole CDR3 region reads CATSGQMSSYNEQFF.

To note about this clone: The sequence runs out 3 residues before the end of the CDR3; the remainder is reconstructed from the germline J gene. V usage is TRBV6-2 or TRBV6-3 and J usage is TRBJ2-1, with 10 bases aligning to TRBD2. Germline assignment: CDR1 MNHEY and CDR2 SVGEGT. V gave up 5 bases and J gave up 7 bases; unmatched junction bases: 11. CDR3 length equals 16 residues. This chain's CDR3 is CASSTFLAGVKNEQFF. CDR3 DNA, as far as it was read: TGTGCCAGCAGTACCTTCCTAGCGGGAGTTAAAAATGAG.

Concerning this clone itself: The read gets to within 3 residues of the CDR3 end, and the germline J gene fills in the rest. J is TRBJ2-7 and V is TRBV5-1, with 7 nucleotides matching TRBD2. V shed 4 bases and J 6 bases; nucleotides not matched to a gene: 4. The V gene's germline CDR1 is SGHRS and CDR2 YFSETQ. There are 12 residues in the CDR3. CDR3 amino acids: CASSLGGSEQYF. The DNA read from the CDR3 is TGCGCCAGCAGCCTAGGCGGGAGCGAG.

CDR3 DNA, as far as it was read: TGCAGTGCTAGCCCGAGGGGTAGCGGGAGATTGGGTACG. Translating it yields CSASPRGSGRLGT. The full CDR3 is CSASPRGSGRLGTQYF. The chain couples TRBV20-1 to TRBJ2-3, with 9 bases matching TRBD2. The read terminates 3 residues before the CDR3 end, so the remaining end is supplied by the germline J gene. This CDR3 has 16 amino acids. With 3 bases clipped from V and 8 bases from J, the junction kept 15 bases outside the gene matches. The V gene's germline CDR1 is DFQATT and CDR2 SNEGSKA (reference sequence).

Comment on this clone: The read gets to within 3 residues of the CDR3 end, and the germline J gene fills in the rest. The rearrangement joins TRBV5-6 to TRBJ2-7, with D perhaps matching TRBD2 (6 bases). Germline assignment: CDR1 SGHDT and CDR2 YYEEEE. The CDR3 totals 14 residues. Trimming left V 3 bases short and J 2 bases short, with 12 bases between. The DNA read from the CDR3 is TGTGCCAGCAGCTCTCTCGGGGGAACCTACGAG. Translation: CASSSLGGTYE. The full-length CDR3 reads as CASSSLGGTYEQYF.

Note on this clone: The read finishes 3 residues shy of the CDR3 end, and the germline J gene is used to complete it. The chain carries TRBV28 and TRBJ2-5; a weak D match, TRBD2 (5 bases). V was trimmed by 8 bases and J by 2 bases, leaving 12 bases between them. The CDR3 runs to 13 residues. Germline lookup yields CDR1 MDHEN and CDR2 SYDVKM. Partial CDR3 DNA: TGTGCCAGCGCTCCAGCGGTGCAAGAGACC. It encodes CASAPAVQET. The whole CDR3 reads CASAPAVQETQYF.

The CDR3 loop reads CSARVPSGRYEQYF. The covered CDR3 bases are TGCAGTGCTAGGGTCCCTAGCGGGAGGTACGAG. This chain connects TRBV20-1 to TRBJ2-7; 11 bases map to TRBD2. The CDR3 end is not reached by the read, which stops 3 residues before it; the germline J gene fills it in. Per the germline V gene, CDR1 is DFQATT and CDR2 is SNEGSKA (reference sequence). This CDR3 contains 14 residues. J was trimmed by 4 bases and V by 3 bases; bases with no gene match: 5.

Concerning this clone itself: The CDR3 end is not reached by the read, which stops 3 residues before it; the germline J gene fills it in. The chain links TRBV7-2 to TRBJ1-6; D might be TRBD1 (6 bases). Germline CDR1 reads SGHTA; CDR2 reads FQGNSA. The V and J ends lost 1 base and 9 bases respectively, with 13 bases between them. The length of the CDR3 is 15 residues. The CDR3 bases that were read are TGTGCCAGCAGCTTAGGGCAACAGGGTAGTTCACCC. This translates into CASSLGQQGSSP. The whole CDR3 reads CASSLGQQGSSPLHF.

To note about this clone: The CDR3 end lies 3 residues beyond the end of the read and is filled in from the germline J gene. This chain connects TRBV20-1 to TRBJ2-3; 8 positions agree with TRBD2. This CDR3 is built from 18 residues. The germline V gene has CDR1 DFQATT and CDR2 SNEGSKA (reference sequence). Germline trimming cut 0 bases from V and 2 bases from J; bases unmatched to any gene: 13. CDR3: CSARDLVKAGGSTDTQYF. The sequenced CDR3 bases are TGCAGTGCTAGAGATCTCGTAAAGGCGGGAGGTTCCACAGATACG.

To note about this clone: The CDR3 extends 3 residues past the end of the read, so its final part is completed from the germline J gene. This chain links TRBV7-3 with TRBJ2-2; 8 nucleotides align to TRBD2. V trimming: 1 base; J trimming: 2 bases; junction bases outside the gene matches: 6. The CDR3 extends over 17 amino acids. Germline V lookup: CDR1 SGHTA, CDR2 FQGTGA. The CDR3 spells CASSLIAGRGNTGELFF. The DNA read from the CDR3 is TGTGCCAGCAGCTTAATTGCCGGGAGGGGAAACACCGGGGAG. The full variable domain, rest sourced from reference TRBV7-3 and TRBJ2-2, is GAGVSQTPSNKVTEKGKYVELRCDPISGHTALYWYRQSLGQGPEFLIYFQGTGAADDSGLPNDRFFAVRPEGSVSTLKIQRTERGDSAVYLCASSLIAGRGNTGELFFGEGSRLTVL.